What follows are 32 T cell receptor beta chains derived from one specimen sequenced in a study of beta chain features in type 1 diabetes. Isolated RNA was reverse transcribed in full, so expressed TCRB transcripts were sequenced. The protocol was immunoSEQ multiplex PCR, while the TCRdb copy is restricted to in-frame clones and leaves out a portion. The sample carries roughly 380,000 clones, 15% to 20% recorded once. The source material was naive CD4+ T cells from blood. The receptor set was obtained from a woman younger than 30 in good health.

This clone was seen a single time. This chain links TRBV29-1 with TRBJ2-7; 10 bases match TRBD2. Per germline, CDR1 SQVTM and CDR2 ANQGSEA. With V trimmed by 6 bases and J by 5 bases, 7 bases remained unmatched. This CDR3 spans 13 amino acids. CDR3 sequence (DNA): TGCAGCGTAGCCGGACTAGCGGCCCACGAGCAGTACTTC. It specifies CSVAGLAAHEQYF.

This clone was observed a few times. The V call is TRBV11-2, the J call TRBJ2-2, with D perhaps matching TRBD1 (5 bases). CDR3 length: 16 amino acids. Germline values: CDR1 SGHAT, CDR2 FQNNGV. Trimming removed 5 bases at V and 1 base at J, with 14 bases between. DNA for the CDR3: TGTGCCAGCAGCGCCCAGGGAATATTGAACACCGGGGAGCTGTTTTTT. This encodes CASSAQGILNTGELFF. The whole variable domain, remainder taken from reference TRBV11-2 and TRBJ2-2, is EAGVAQSPRYKIIEKRQSVAFWCNPISGHATLYWYQQILGQGPKLLIQFQNNGVVDDSQLPKDRFSAERLKGVDSTLKIQPAKLEDSAVYLCASSAQGILNTGELFFGEGSRLTVL.

This clone was detected a few times. The chain recombines TRBV29-1 with TRBJ1-5, with D perhaps TRBD1 (5 bases). The germline CDR1 and CDR2 sequences are SQVTM and ANQGSEA. Trimming took off 5 bases at V and 2 bases at J, with 10 bases between the two ends. The CDR3 spans 13 residues. The CDR3 DNA follows: TGCAGCGTTCGACAGAGCCGCAATCAGCCCCAGCATTTT. Translating gives CSVRQSRNQPQHF.

This rearrangement joins TRBV2 to TRBJ2-7; D remains ambiguous. From germline, CDR1 is SNHLY and CDR2 FYNNEI. The CDR3 runs to 14 residues. V was cut by 1 base and J by 0 bases, with 7 bases left in between. The CDR3 nucleotides read TGTGCCAGCAGTGAAGACCGCTACTCCTACGAGCAGTACTTC. It is translated as CASSEDRYSYEQYF.

The CDR3 loop is CASSQVMGGSYEQYF. In nucleotides, the CDR3 is TGCGCCAGCAGCCAAGTAATGGGAGGGTCCTACGAGCAGTACTTC. The rearrangement uses TRBV4-1 and TRBJ2-7, with TRBD2 matching over 7 bases. The germline V gene has CDR1 MGHRA and CDR2 YSYEKL. The CDR3 runs to 15 residues. V was pared by 1 base and J by 1 base, with 4 bases of the junction left unmatched.

This clone was seen a handful of times. The chain uses TRBV12-5 and TRBJ1-5; no reliable D call. The CDR3 spans 13 residues. V was trimmed by 6 bases and J by 7 bases, leaving 13 bases between them. CDR1 is LGHNT, CDR2 FRNRAP, per germline. CDR3 loop: CASGLTGWQPQHF. Written as DNA, the CDR3 is TGTGCTAGTGGCCTAACGGGGTGGCAGCCCCAGCATTTT.

In its sample, this clone was seen a few times. V usage is TRBV4-1 and J usage is TRBJ2-7, with 9 bases fitting TRBD2. CDR1 and CDR2 from the germline V gene are MGHRA and YSYEKL. CDR3 length: 16 amino acids. V trimming: 4 bases; J trimming: 1 base; junction bases outside the gene matches: 8. CDR3 coding DNA: TGCGCCAGCAGCCTCTCCGGCGGGAGGGTATCCTACGAGCAGTACTTC. It specifies CASSLSGGRVSYEQYF.

The J gene is TRBJ1-6, the V gene TRBV19; 8 bases are shared with TRBD1. CDR3 length: 15 amino acids. V dropped 0 bases and J dropped 11; count of bases not matched to a gene: 6. Germline V CDR1 and CDR2: LNHDA, SQIVND (reference sequence). As DNA, the CDR3 is TGTGCCAGTAGTATAGAACACAGGGGGTCGCCACCCCTCCACTTT. Translating it yields CASSIEHRGSPPLHF.

This clone was detected a few times. This chain joins TRBV29-1 and TRBJ1-2, with 9 bases matching TRBD1. Germline V gene data show CDR1 as SQVTM and CDR2 as ANQGSEA. The trim removed 7 bases at V and 3 bases at J, leaving 6 bases unmatched. This CDR3 comprises 13 residues. The CDR3 region has the DNA TGCAGCGGCCACAGGGGGCCAGACTATGGCTACACCTTC. This translates into CSGHRGPDYGYTF.

This clone turned up a few times. The CDR3 here is CASSLEGWGGADTQYF. CDR3 coding DNA: TGTGCCAGCAGCTTAGAGGGCTGGGGGGGAGCAGATACGCAGTATTTT. This chain joins TRBV13 and TRBJ2-3; 7 bases are shared with TRBD2. Trimming removed 1 base from V and 4 bases from J; junction bases left unmatched: 8. The CDR3 length is 16 residues. Per germline, CDR1 PRHDT and CDR2 FYEKMQ (reference sequence).

The chain is built from TRBV30 and TRBJ2-2; TRBD1 might be the D (7 bases). In germline, CDR1 is GTSNPN, CDR2 SVGIG (reference sequence). This CDR3 contains 15 residues. V shed 1 base and J shed 9 bases, with 18 bases lying between them. CDR3 DNA: TGTGCCTGGAGTGGAGACGAACAGGGGAGGCGGGAGCTGTTTTTT. Translated, it gives CAWSGDEQGRRELFF.

The chain links TRBV30 to TRBJ2-7; 7 nucleotides agree with TRBD2. The CDR3 is made up of 13 amino acids. Germline values: CDR1 GTSNPN, CDR2 SVGIG (reference sequence). V gave up 7 bases and J gave up 3 bases; unmatched junction bases: 9. CDR3 DNA sequence: TGTGCCTACCAGGCGGGGGAGAACTACGAGCAGTACTTC. It encodes CAYQAGENYEQYF.

This clone was recorded a few times. The chain couples TRBV5-1 to TRBJ2-1; 7 bases are a match to TRBD2. The germline gives CDR1 SGHRS, CDR2 YFSETQ. The ends lost 3 bases at V and 7 bases at J; junction bases unmatched: 10. CDR3 length: 15 residues. The CDR3 sequence is CASSSLAGPGNEQFF. For the CDR3, the DNA is TGCGCCAGCAGCTCTTTAGCGGGCCCGGGGAATGAGCAGTTCTTC.

The rearrangement joins TRBV6-5 to TRBJ1-1; D is perhaps TRBD1 (6 bases). The CDR3 loop spans 15 amino acids. Per germline, CDR1 MNHEY and CDR2 SVGAGI. V dropped 0 bases and J dropped 8 bases, with 16 bases sitting between them. The CDR3 DNA sequence: TGTGCCAGCAGTTACTCGAGGGCAGACAGGACGGAAGCTTTCTTT. This codes for CASSYSRADRTEAFF.

This clone was counted a few times. J is TRBJ1-2 and V is TRBV2; 7 nucleotides match TRBD1. Looked up from germline, CDR1 is SNHLY and CDR2 is FYNNEI. The ends lost 5 bases at V and 6 bases at J; junction bases unmatched: 6. There are 13 residues in the CDR3. The CDR3 DNA sequence: TGTGCCAGCAGTATCCGGACAGGAGATGGCTACACCTTC. This gives the protein CASSIRTGDGYTF.

Only a few counts were recorded for this clone. Other nucleotide sequences from this sample produce the same CDR3. This rearrangement joins TRBV7-2 to TRBJ2-1, with unresolved D. The CDR3 spans 15 residues. Trimming stripped 1 base from V and 0 bases from J, with 7 bases between. The V gene's germline CDR1 is SGHTA and CDR2 FQGNSA. The CDR3 DNA reads TGTGCCAGCAGCTTAGGAGGTTTCTCCTACAATGAGCAGTTCTTC. Translating it yields CASSLGGFSYNEQFF.

The rearrangement links TRBV29-1 to TRBJ1-1, with D unclear. Trimming pared 3 bases from V and 4 bases from J, leaving 6 bases between. Germline V gene sequence: CDR1 SQVTM, CDR2 ANQGSEA. This CDR3 contains 11 residues. The DNA of the CDR3 is TGCAGCGTTGAGAGAGTCACTGAAGCTTTCTTT. Residues: CSVERVTEAFF. Filled out from reference TRBV29-1 and TRBJ1-1, the complete variable domain reads SAVISQKPSRDICQRGTSLTIQCQVDSQVTMMFWYRQQPGQSLTLIATANQGSEATYESGFVIDKFPISRPNLTFSTLTVSNMSPEDSSIYLCSVERVTEAFFGQGTRLTVV.

A few counts support this clone. The chain is built from TRBV7-3 and TRBJ1-1, with D unclear. Trimming cost V 6 bases and J 0 bases, with 8 bases left between them. Germline-derived CDR1 and CDR2 are SGHTA and FQGTGA. The CDR3 spans 13 residues. The CDR3 here is CASREQMNTEAFF. CDR3 nucleotide sequence: TGTGCCAGCAGGGAACAGATGAACACTGAAGCTTTCTTT.

The gene calls are TRBV9 and TRBJ2-5; D is unclear. Trimming left V 0 bases short and J 1 base short, with 4 bases between. Germline V lookup: CDR1 SGDLS, CDR2 YYNGEE. The CDR3 length is 13 residues. CDR3 bases: TGTGCCAGCAGCGTAGAAGCCCAAGAGACCCAGTACTTC. The encoded protein is CASSVEAQETQYF.

This chain uses TRBV30 with TRBJ1-3; maybe TRBD1 (5 bases). The V and J ends lost 3 bases and 0 bases respectively, with 15 bases between them. The CDR3 spans 16 residues. Germline CDR1 and CDR2: GTSNPN and SVGIG (reference sequence). The CDR3 loop is CAWSGGTYSSGNTIYF. In DNA, the CDR3 is TGTGCCTGGAGCGGAGGGACGTACAGCTCTGGAAACACCATATATTTT.

The chain recombines TRBV7-9 with TRBJ1-2; D might be TRBD1 (5 bases). The V and J ends lost 5 bases and 6 bases respectively, with 16 bases between them. This CDR3 contains 14 residues. Germline V gene sequence: CDR1 SEHNR, CDR2 FQNEAQ (reference sequence). The CDR3 protein is CASSAQGLVHGYTF. CDR3 bases: TGTGCCAGCAGCGCGCAGGGTTTGGTGCATGGCTACACCTTC. The full variable domain, its missing parts supplied by reference TRBV7-9 and TRBJ1-2, is DTGVSQNPRHKITKRGQNVTFRCDPISEHNRLYWYRQTLGQGPEFLTYFQNEAQLEKSRLLSDRFSAERPKGSFSTLEIQRTEQGDSAMYLCASSAQGLVHGYTFGSGTRLTVV.

This chain links TRBV18 with TRBJ2-6; 8 bases line up with TRBD1. Germline V gene sequence: CDR1 KGHSH, CDR2 LQKENI. The CDR3 is made up of 16 amino acids. V shed 4 bases and J 4 bases; nucleotides not matched to a gene: 6. The CDR3 sequence is CASSRDRSAGANVLTF. The CDR3 DNA is TGTGCCAGCTCACGGGACAGGTCCGCCGGGGCCAACGTCCTGACTTTC. Together with reference TRBV18 and TRBJ2-6, the CDR3 gives the full variable domain: NAGVMQNPRHLVRRRGQEARLRCSPMKGHSHVYWYRQLPEEGLKFMVYLQKENIIDESGMPKERFSAEFPKEGPSILRIQQVVRGDSAAYFCASSRDRSAGANVLTFGAGSRLTVL.

The chain uses TRBV6-1 and TRBJ2-5; TRBD1 matches at 7 bases. CDR3 length: 11 residues. The V segment lost 8 bases and the J segment 9 bases; nucleotides outside the gene matches: 6. Germline V gene sequence: CDR1 MNHNS, CDR2 SASEGT. The CDR3 DNA sequence: TGTGCCAGCTCGCAGGGGGTAGCCCAGTACTTC. Translation: CASSQGVAQYF.

The chain couples TRBV30 to TRBJ1-5; D unclear. V was trimmed by 0 bases and J by 6 bases, leaving 9 bases between them. The CDR3 totals 13 residues. CDR1 GTSNPN and CDR2 SVGIG come from the germline V gene (reference sequence). The CDR3 protein is CAWSVLEGQPQHF. For the CDR3, the DNA is TGTGCCTGGAGTGTATTAGAGGGTCAGCCCCAGCATTTT.

This clone was observed a few times. This sample also contains other DNA sequences that code for the same CDR3. The V and J genes are TRBV9 and TRBJ2-1; D gene unclear. Germline V gives CDR1 SGDLS, CDR2 YYNGEE. Trimming shortened V by 2 bases and J by 1 base, and 7 bases separated the two germline ends. This CDR3 has 14 amino acids. The CDR3 region has the DNA TGTGCCAGCAGCGTCTCAGGTTCCTACAATGAGCAGTTCTTC. The encoded protein is CASSVSGSYNEQFF. The variable domain in full, completed from reference TRBV9 and TRBJ2-1, reads DSGVTQTPKHLITATGQRVTLRCSPRSGDLSVYWYQQSLDQGLQFLIQYYNGEERAKGNILERFSAQQFPDLHSELNLSSLELGDSALYFCASSVSGSYNEQFFGPGTRLTVL.

This clone was picked up a small number of times. The rearrangement joins TRBV4-1 to TRBJ2-3, with 9 bases fitting TRBD1. Trimming removed 5 bases from V and 4 bases from J; junction bases left unmatched: 4. Germline CDR1 is MGHRA and CDR2 is YSYEKL. This CDR3 contains 14 residues. In DNA, the CDR3 is TGCGCCAGCAGCAGAACAGGGGGCCCAGATACGCAGTATTTT. It is translated as CASSRTGGPDTQYF.

The rearrangement uses TRBV9 and TRBJ1-1; 7 nucleotides agree with TRBD1. Germline assignment: CDR1 SGDLS and CDR2 YYNGEE. Trimming at V came to 6 bases and at J to 2 bases, leaving 4 bases not matched to a gene. This CDR3 contains 13 residues. CDR3 residues: CASTQGGNTEAFF. CDR3 nucleotide sequence: TGTGCCAGCACCCAGGGGGGTAACACTGAAGCTTTCTTT.

This clone was seen a handful of times. The chain is built from TRBV7-2 and TRBJ1-2; D not certain. The CDR3 length is 15 residues. Per germline, CDR1 SGHTA and CDR2 FQGNSA. Between the trimmed V and J ends, which lost 0 bases and 3 bases, there was a span of 11 bases. The CDR3 is CASSLAGGSDYGYTF. As DNA, the CDR3 is TGTGCCAGCAGCTTAGCTGGAGGGTCGGACTATGGCTACACCTTC.

This rearrangement joins TRBV5-1 to TRBJ2-3; tentative D call: TRBD1 (5 bases). The CDR3 length is 14 residues. V was trimmed by 4 bases and J by 4 bases, leaving 13 bases between them. Germline values: CDR1 SGHRS, CDR2 YFSETQ. The CDR3 protein is CASSPRAGPDTQYF. CDR3 DNA: TGCGCCAGCAGCCCAAGGGCAGGGCCAGATACGCAGTATTTT.

A few counts support this clone. The chain combines TRBV6-6 with TRBJ2-7, with 11 bases identical to TRBD1. The V segment lost 7 bases and the J segment 3 bases; nucleotides outside the gene matches: 8. This CDR3 spans 15 amino acids. Per germline, CDR1 MNHNY and CDR2 SVGAGI (reference sequence). CDR3 amino acids: CASKDRGRGGYEQYF. In nucleotides, the CDR3 is TGTGCCAGCAAGGACAGGGGGCGGGGTGGCTACGAGCAGTACTTC.

The V call is TRBV9, the J call TRBJ1-1, with no clear D. Trimming left V 0 bases short and J 1 base short, with 4 bases between. From germline, CDR1 is SGDLS and CDR2 YYNGEE. The CDR3 has 13 residues. The DNA for the CDR3 is TGTGCCAGCAGCGTAGTCTCGAACACTGAAGCTTTCTTT. This codes for CASSVVSNTEAFF.

The rearrangement uses TRBV7-8 and TRBJ2-3; the match to TRBD2 covers 11 bases. Looked up from germline, CDR1 is SGHVS and CDR2 is FQNEAQ. The V gene end was trimmed by 5 bases and the J gene end by 5 bases; junction bases not matched to a gene: 6. The CDR3 sequence is 15 residues long. CDR3 residues: CASSPTSGVEDTQYF. The DNA for the CDR3 is TGTGCCAGCAGCCCGACTAGCGGGGTCGAAGATACGCAGTATTTT.